This T cell receptor beta chain was retrieved from a study of blood T cell repertoires in COVID-19. Study-wide context: The origin of the acute and convalescent COVID-19 samples was the United States, Italy and Spain.

Looked up from germline, CDR1 is GTSNPN and CDR2 is SVGIG (reference sequence). This CDR3 is built from 13 residues. The trim removed 3 bases at V and 4 bases at J, leaving 5 bases unmatched. As processed by the authors: Estimation of nucleated cell counts was performed using reference gene primer amplification. Libraries were prepared by immunoSEQ multiplex PCR; TCRdb keeps only in-frame clonotypes and omits some of them. V, J and clone size are taken as reported in that table, and D and trimming were inferred from the DNA itself. The repertoire holds about 270,000 clones, with 85% as singletons. Sequenced sample: peripheral blood. The origin of this receptor is a human donor in a cohort sampled during active COVID-19. The chain recombines TRBV30 with TRBJ2-5; 7 positions match TRBD2. In nucleotides, the CDR3 is TGTGCCTGGAGGTGGGGGAGGGGAGAGACCCAGTACTTC. It translates to CAWRWGRGETQYF.